This TCR beta chain derives from a study of tumor-infiltrating lymphocytes in localized non-small cell lung cancer (dated by TCRdb to the early 2020s). The study in broad terms: The cohort covered several histologies, both smokers and never-smokers, and patients whose samples were collected after neoadjuvant chemotherapy. In total, the ICON cohort consisted of over a hundred surgical patients with localized non-small cell lung cancer who had their tumors resected. TCR sequencing was one of several integrated assays, alongside flow cytometry, multiplex immunofluorescence, RNA-seq, exome sequencing and proteomics, applied to the same patients. A total of fewer than 60 patients were included in the paired tumor versus uninvolved lung comparison of immunoSEQ T-cell fraction. Each patient contributed resected tumor tissue and uninvolved lung tissue from the same patient, described as non-adjacent to the tumor.

On this clone itself: Its cognate antigen has yet to be identified. There are no base qualities to consult, and no much larger clone falls within one base.

Relative to germline, V is missing 4 bases and J is missing 2 bases, with 9 bases of the junction outside any gene match. Inclusive of the bounding cysteine and phenylalanine, the CDR3 is 16 residues long. Kept here is only the CDR3 DNA, which spans 48 bases and is read in frame from base 1. The germline V gene gives CDR1 as SGHRS and CDR2 as YFSETQ. The T-cell fraction in tumor and uninvolved lung tissue was obtained from TCR sequencing using the immunoSEQ assay. From the authors' description of their analysis: In the survival analysis, patients were divided into a high T-cell fraction group (upper tertile) and a low T-cell fraction group (lower two tertiles), and the two groups were compared using a log-rank test. A signed-rank test was used to test paired tumor versus uninvolved lung differences in T-cell fraction. TCRdb's version of the immuneACCESS table is confined to in-frame rearrangements and falls short of the full clone set. An unresolved V gene accounts for under half of the shortfall where checked; the remainder is of unknown origin. V, J and clone size were drawn from that table, and D and trimming were deduced from the DNA. In this sample the table shows roughly 10,000 clones, 82% of which occur a single time. The ten largest clones capture around 7% of the sample.

The first patient joined ICON in April 2016, and enrollment wrapped up when the last patient was enrolled in 2018. A subcohort of some 75 patients provided fresh tumor and matched uninvolved tissue for in-depth immune analyses, with TCR sequencing among those analyses. DNA for TCR sequencing was isolated from bulk tissue, and no cell sorting was done. What the work shows at the level of the full study, not this receptor alone: TCRbeta sequencing supported higher T cell infiltration in tumors than in uninvolved lung tissue, consistent with immunofluorescence CD3 counts. Because different assays used different pieces of the same tissue, intratumor heterogeneity could not be separated from technical variation. Since assay coverage differed from patient to patient depending on how much tissue was available, TCR sequencing was done for only a subset of the cohort. No difference in TCR-derived T-cell fraction was observed between the flow cytometry-defined immunotypes IM1 (good prognosis) and IM2 (poor prognosis).

The material sequenced was uninvolved lung tissue not adjacent to the tumor. The TCR sequence derives from a human donor with non-small cell lung cancer. The V and J segments used are TRBV5-1 and TRBJ2-1; the junction holds 7 bases that match TRBD2. Read as DNA, the sequence is TGCGCCAGCAGCACATCTAGCGGAGGCACCTACAATGAGCAGTTCTTC. This yields the protein CASSTSSGGTYNEQFF.